This T cell receptor (beta chain) was captured in a study of beta chain features in type 1 diabetes (dated by TCRdb to the late 2010s). Concerning the study at large: Mean age, gender distribution, total cell number and subset yield were not different between patients and healthy donors. A total of under 120,000,000 sorted cells were examined across all samples, and RNA yield correlated strongly with the number of cells per subset. In the study, recently diagnosed type 1 diabetes patients and matched healthy donors were compared on the TCRB repertoires of their sorted circulating CD4+ T cell subsets. Naive and central memory subsets were obtained from all 30 or so donors, but regulatory and stem cell-like memory subsets were isolated from only 8 patients and 8 healthy donors.

Broader findings and caveats from the paper: Shorter templates might have been favored by PCR, but patient and control samples were amplified and corrected together, so both groups would have been affected equally by any skew. Patients with type 1 diabetes made fewer insertions and deleted more nucleotides at VDJ recombination sites, implying thymic rearrangement abnormalities. Sequencing cDNA rather than genomic DNA could over-represent highly expressing activated cells, although activation and CD3 levels did not differ between groups. Only small numbers of individuals were included in the HLA sub-analyses, which left unresolved whether HLA type had any influence on TCRB rearrangement. Naive, central memory and regulatory TCRB repertoires appeared to be more similar among patients than among healthy donors. A moderate but significant shortening of TCRB CDR3 length was observed in type 1 diabetes patients in all four CD4+ subsets.

This clone was picked up a small number of times. It has no known antigen specificity. One end of the junction fails to match germline, which may point to a read error. Each donor gave one peripheral blood draw, averaging around 0.11 L, which was collected into heparinised tubes. Naive, central memory, regulatory and stem cell-like memory CD4+ T cells were sorted on a BD FACSAria II using a panel including CD45RO, CCR7, CD25, CD127, CD95 and CD27. A purity above 98% was achieved for all sorted populations. PBMCs were isolated immediately by Lymphoprep density gradient centrifugation and stained directly without culture. Samples were stained and sorted in pairs, with one healthy donor and one patient per experiment, so that batch effects were minimized. The High Capacity cDNA Reverse Transcription Kit was used to reverse transcribe all of the isolated RNA, meaning that expressed TCRB transcripts were what got sequenced. Naive, central memory and regulatory T cell samples underwent deep immunoSEQ sequencing, averaging about 3.57 million total reads per sample. Sorted cells were lysed in RLT buffer, and RNA was extracted using DNase-treated RNeasy Micro or Mini kits according to cell number. To prevent cross-contamination, each cell subset was processed individually, whereas patient and healthy donor samples were processed jointly. Using the immunoSEQ multiplex PCR, TCRB sequences were amplified from cDNA into 87-bp fragments spanning the CDR3 region. The amplicons were sequenced using the Illumina HiSeq platform. The original pipeline was this. PCR bias was computationally corrected using synthetic template baselines, reads within Hamming distance 2 were collapsed, and singletons that could not be merged were discarded. By aligning reads against IMGT, V, D and J genes, CDR3 length, and insertions or deletions at six rearrangement sites were assigned. Within each subset, clonotype counts were normalized to sorted cell number, after which true diversity and Gini coefficients were computed with the tcR R package. The overlap coefficient, calculated on TCRB nucleotide sequences, was used to quantify repertoire sharing. The immuneACCESS repertoire file appears here via TCRdb, limited to in-frame rearrangements. These files lack a portion of the clones; in checked studies, under half of the deficit traces to unresolved V genes, and the cause of the others is not known. V and J calls and clone size are copied from that table; D and trimming were computed from the DNA. The table for this sample lists a few hundred thousand clones; 27% of them were counted only once. Roughly 4% of the sample is in the top ten clones.

There are 11 amino acids in the CDR3, from cysteine to phenylalanine inclusive. CDR3 DNA is the only sequence kept; it has 33 bases, read in frame from the first base. From a lookup of the germline V gene, CDR1 and CDR2 are KGHSH and LQKENI. Rearrangement joined TRBV18 to TRBJ1-2; possibly the D gene is TRBD1, per 6 matching bases. This clonotype was obtained from a man aged 30 to 45 in good health. The material sequenced was central memory CD4+ T cells from blood. The CDR3 in this case is CASSPKDSLDF. The DNA sequence is given as TGTGCCAGCTCACCGAAGGACAGCCTGGACTTC.